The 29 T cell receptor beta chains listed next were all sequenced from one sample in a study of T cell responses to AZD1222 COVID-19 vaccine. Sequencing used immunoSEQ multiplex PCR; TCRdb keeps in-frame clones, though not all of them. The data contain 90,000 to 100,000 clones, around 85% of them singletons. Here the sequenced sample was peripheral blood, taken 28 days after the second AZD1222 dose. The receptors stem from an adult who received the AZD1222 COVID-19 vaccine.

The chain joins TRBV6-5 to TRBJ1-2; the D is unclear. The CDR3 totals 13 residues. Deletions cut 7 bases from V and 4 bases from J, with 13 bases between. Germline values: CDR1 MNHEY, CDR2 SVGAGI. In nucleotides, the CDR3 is TGTGCCAGCACCCCCGGGCCCCTCTATGGCTACACCTTC. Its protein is CASTPGPLYGYTF.

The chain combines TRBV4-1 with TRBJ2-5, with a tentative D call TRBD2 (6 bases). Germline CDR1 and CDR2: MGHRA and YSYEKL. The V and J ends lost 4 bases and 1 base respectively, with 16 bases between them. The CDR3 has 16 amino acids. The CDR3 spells CASSPFGQGGQETQYF. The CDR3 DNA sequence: TGCGCCAGCAGCCCATTCGGCCAGGGAGGCCAAGAGACCCAGTACTTC.

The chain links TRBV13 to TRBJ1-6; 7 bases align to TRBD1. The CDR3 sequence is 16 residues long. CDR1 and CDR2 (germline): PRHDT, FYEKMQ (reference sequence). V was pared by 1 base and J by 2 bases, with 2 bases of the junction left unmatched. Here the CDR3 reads CASSLARGTYNSPLHF. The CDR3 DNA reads TGTGCCAGCAGCTTAGCCAGGGGGACCTATAATTCACCCCTCCACTTT. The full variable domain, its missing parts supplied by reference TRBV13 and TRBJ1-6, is AAGVIQSPRHLIKEKRETATLKCYPIPRHDTVYWYQQGPGQDPQFLISFYEKMQSDKGSIPDRFSAQQFSDYHSELNMSSLELGDSALYFCASSLARGTYNSPLHFGNGTRLTVT.

The DNA for the CDR3 is TGTGCCAGCAGTTTAATCCGGACTGAAGCTTTCTTT. Translated, it gives CASSLIRTEAFF. The V gene is TRBV28, the J gene TRBJ1-1; D uncertain. Germline values: CDR1 MDHEN, CDR2 SYDVKM. Trimming shortened V by 2 bases and J by 5 bases, and 6 bases separated the two germline ends. The CDR3 is 12 residues long.

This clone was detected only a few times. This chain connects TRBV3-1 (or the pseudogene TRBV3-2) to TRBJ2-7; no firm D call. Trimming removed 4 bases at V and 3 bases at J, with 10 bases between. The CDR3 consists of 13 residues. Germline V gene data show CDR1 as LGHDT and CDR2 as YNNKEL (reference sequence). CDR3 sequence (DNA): TGTGCCAGCAGCCCGTTCGGCCTCTACGAGCAGTACTTC. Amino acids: CASSPFGLYEQYF.

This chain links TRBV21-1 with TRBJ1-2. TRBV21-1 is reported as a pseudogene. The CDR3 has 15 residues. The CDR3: CASSQAADPLNGYTF. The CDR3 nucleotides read TGTGCCAGCAGCCAGGCGGCGGACCCCCTCAATGGCTACACCTTC.

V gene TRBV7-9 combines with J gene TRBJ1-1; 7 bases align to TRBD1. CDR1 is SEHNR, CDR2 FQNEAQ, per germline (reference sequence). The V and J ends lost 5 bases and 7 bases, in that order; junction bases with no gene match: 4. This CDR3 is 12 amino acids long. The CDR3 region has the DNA TGTGCCAGCAGCGAACAGGGGCTTGAAGCTTTCTTT. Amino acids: CASSEQGLEAFF.

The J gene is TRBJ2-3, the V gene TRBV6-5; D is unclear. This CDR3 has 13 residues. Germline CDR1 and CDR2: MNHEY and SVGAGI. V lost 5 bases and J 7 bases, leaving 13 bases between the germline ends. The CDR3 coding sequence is TGTGCCAGCAGTCCCCAATTGAGGTATACGCAGTATTTT. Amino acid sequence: CASSPQLRYTQYF.

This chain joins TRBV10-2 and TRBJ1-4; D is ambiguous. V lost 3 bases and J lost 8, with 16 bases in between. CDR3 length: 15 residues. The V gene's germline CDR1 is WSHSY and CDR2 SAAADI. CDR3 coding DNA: TGCGCCAGCAGTGAAAGTTGGAGGTCTCGAGAAAAACTGTTTTTT. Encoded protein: CASSESWRSREKLFF.

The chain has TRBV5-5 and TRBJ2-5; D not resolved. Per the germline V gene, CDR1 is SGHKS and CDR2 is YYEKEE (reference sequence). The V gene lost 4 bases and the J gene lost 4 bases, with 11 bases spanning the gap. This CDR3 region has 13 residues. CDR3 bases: TGTGCCAGCAGCCACCCCGAAGGAGAGACCCAGTACTTC. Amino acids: CASSHPEGETQYF.

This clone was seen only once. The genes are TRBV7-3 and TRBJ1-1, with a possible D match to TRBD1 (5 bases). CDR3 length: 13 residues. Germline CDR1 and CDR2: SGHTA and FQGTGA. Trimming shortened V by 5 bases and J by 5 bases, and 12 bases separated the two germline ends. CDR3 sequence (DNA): TGTGCCAGCAGCCCCGCGCGGGGGACTGAAGCTTTCTTT. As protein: CASSPARGTEAFF.

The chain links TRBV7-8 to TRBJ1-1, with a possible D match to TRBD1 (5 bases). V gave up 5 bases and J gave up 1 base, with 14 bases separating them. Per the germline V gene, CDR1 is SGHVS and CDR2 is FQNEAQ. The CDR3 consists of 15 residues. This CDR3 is CASSLQGGKNTEAFF. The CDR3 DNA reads TGTGCCAGCAGCCTCCAGGGAGGCAAGAACACTGAAGCTTTCTTT.

In nucleotides, the CDR3 is TGTGCCAGCAGCCGGGACAGACAAGAGACCCAGTACTTC. Translation gives CASSRDRQETQYF. This chain connects TRBV7-8 to TRBJ2-5, with TRBD1 identical over 7 bases. Germline V gene sequence: CDR1 SGHVS, CDR2 FQNEAQ. This CDR3 is built from 13 residues. V shed 5 bases and J 2 bases; nucleotides not matched to a gene: 2.

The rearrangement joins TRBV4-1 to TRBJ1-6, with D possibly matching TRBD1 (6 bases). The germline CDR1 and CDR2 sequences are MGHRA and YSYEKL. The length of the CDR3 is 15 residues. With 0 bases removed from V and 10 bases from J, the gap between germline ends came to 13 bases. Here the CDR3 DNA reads TGCGCCAGCAGCCAAGATGTCCAGGGGATCTCACCCCTCCACTTT. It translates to CASSQDVQGISPLHF.

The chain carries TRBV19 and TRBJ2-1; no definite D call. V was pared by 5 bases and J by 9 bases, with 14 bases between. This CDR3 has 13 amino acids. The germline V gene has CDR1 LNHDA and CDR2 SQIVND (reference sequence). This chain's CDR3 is CASSPWAKGEQFF. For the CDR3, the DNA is TGTGCCAGTAGTCCATGGGCCAAGGGTGAGCAGTTCTTC.

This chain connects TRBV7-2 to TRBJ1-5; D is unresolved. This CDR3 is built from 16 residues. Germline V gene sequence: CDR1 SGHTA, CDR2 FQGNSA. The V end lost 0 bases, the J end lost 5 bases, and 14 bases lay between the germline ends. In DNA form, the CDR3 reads TGTGCCAGCAGCTTAGCAGGAGGGAAGCGGGATCAGCCCCAGCATTTT. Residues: CASSLAGGKRDQPQHF.

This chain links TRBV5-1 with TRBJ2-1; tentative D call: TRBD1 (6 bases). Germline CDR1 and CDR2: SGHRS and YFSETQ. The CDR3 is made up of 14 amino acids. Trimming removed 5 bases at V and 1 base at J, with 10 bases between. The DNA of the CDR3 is TGCGCCAGCAGAGGGGACAATTCCTACAATGAGCAGTTCTTC. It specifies CASRGDNSYNEQFF. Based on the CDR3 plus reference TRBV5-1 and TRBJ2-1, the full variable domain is KAGVTQTPRYLIKTRGQQVTLSCSPISGHRSVSWYQQTPGQGLQFLFEYFSETQRNKGNFPGRFSGRQFSNSRSEMNVSTLELGDSALYLCASRGDNSYNEQFFGPGTRLTVL.

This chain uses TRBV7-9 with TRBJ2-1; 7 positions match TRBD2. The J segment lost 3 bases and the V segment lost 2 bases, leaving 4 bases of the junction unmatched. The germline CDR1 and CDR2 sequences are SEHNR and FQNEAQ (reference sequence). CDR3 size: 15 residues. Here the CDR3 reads CASSLRGRGYNEQFF. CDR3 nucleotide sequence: TGTGCCAGCAGCTTACGAGGGAGGGGCTACAATGAGCAGTTCTTC.

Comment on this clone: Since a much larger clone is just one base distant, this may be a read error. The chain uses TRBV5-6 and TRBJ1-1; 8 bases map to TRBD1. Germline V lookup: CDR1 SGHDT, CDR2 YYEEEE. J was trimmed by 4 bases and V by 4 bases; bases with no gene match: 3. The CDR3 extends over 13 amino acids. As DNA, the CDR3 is TGTGCCAGCAGCCCTCAGGGGGCCACTGAAGCTTTCTTT. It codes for CASSPQGATEAFF.

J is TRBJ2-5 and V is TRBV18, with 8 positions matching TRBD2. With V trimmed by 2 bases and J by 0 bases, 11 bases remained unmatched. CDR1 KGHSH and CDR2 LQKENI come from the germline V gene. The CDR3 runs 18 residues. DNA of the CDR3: TGTGCCAGCTCACCAATGTCCGGGCTAGCGGGTCACCAAGAGACCCAGTACTTC. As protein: CASSPMSGLAGHQETQYF.

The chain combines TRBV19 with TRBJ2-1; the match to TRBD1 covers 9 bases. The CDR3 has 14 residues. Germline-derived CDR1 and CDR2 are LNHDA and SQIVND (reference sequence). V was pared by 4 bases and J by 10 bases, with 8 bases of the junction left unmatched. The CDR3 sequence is CASSRGDRADEQFF. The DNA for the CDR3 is TGTGCCAGTAGTAGAGGGGACAGGGCTGACGAGCAGTTCTTC.

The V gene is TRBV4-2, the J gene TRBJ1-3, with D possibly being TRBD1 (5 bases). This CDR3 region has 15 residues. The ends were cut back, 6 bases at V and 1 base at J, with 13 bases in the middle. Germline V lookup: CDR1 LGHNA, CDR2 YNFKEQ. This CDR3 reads CASSFGAPSGNTIYF. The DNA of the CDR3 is TGTGCCAGCAGTTTCGGGGCTCCATCTGGAAACACCATATATTTT.

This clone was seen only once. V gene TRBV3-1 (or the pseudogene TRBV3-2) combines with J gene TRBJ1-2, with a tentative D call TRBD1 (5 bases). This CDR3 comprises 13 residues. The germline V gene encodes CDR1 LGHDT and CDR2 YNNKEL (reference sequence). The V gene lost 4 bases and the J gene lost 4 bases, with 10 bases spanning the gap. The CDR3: CASSPTDTYGYTF. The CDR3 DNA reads TGTGCCAGCAGCCCCACGGACACCTATGGCTACACCTTC.

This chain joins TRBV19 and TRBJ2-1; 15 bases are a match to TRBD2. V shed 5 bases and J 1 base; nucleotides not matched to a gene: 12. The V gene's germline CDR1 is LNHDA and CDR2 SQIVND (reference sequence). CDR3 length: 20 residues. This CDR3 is CASSAGLAGGRGWSYNEQFF. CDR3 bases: TGTGCCAGTAGTGCGGGACTAGCGGGAGGTCGGGGTTGGTCCTACAATGAGCAGTTCTTC.

The CDR3 is CASSLRQTDTQYF. CDR3 DNA: TGTGCCAGCAGCCTTAGACAGACAGATACGCAGTATTTT. This chain connects TRBV5-6 to TRBJ2-3; a weak D match, TRBD1 (5 bases). V lost 4 bases and J 3 bases, leaving 9 bases between the germline ends. There are 13 residues in the CDR3. In germline, CDR1 is SGHDT, CDR2 YYEEEE.

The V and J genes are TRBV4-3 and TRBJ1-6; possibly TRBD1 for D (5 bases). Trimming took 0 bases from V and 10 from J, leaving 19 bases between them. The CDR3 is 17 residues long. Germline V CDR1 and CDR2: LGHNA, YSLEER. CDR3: CASSQDLGPPSGSPLHF. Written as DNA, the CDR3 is TGCGCCAGCAGCCAAGATCTGGGCCCCCCTTCAGGGTCACCCCTCCACTTT.

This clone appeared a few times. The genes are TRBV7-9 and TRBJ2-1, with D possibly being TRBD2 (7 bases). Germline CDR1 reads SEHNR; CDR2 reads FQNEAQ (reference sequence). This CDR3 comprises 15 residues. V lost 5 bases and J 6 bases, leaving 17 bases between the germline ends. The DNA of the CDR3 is TGTGCCAGCAGCCCCCTGGGGGCTAGCGGCAATGAGCAGTTCTTC. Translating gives CASSPLGASGNEQFF.

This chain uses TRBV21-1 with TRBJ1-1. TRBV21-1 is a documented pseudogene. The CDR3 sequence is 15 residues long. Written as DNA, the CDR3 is TGTGCCAGCAGCCCCCAGCGACGGGTGAACACTGAAGCTTTCTTT. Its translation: CASSPQRRVNTEAFF.

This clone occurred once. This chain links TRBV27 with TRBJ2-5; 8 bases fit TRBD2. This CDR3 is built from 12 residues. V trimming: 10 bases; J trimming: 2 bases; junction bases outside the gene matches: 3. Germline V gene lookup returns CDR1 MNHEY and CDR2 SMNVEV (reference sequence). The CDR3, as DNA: TGTGCCATCGGACTAGCACAAGAGACCCAGTACTTC. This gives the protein CAIGLAQETQYF.